The 9 T cell receptor beta chains given below trace back to one sample, sequenced in a study of Ad26.COV2.S vaccination and SARS-CoV-2 variants. Treatment: 15 to 20 received Ad26.COV2.S at low or high dose, single or two shots; five or six received placebo; per-sample allocation not given. Vaccine and placebo recipients were sampled on day 63 after the first injection. Profiled with immunoSEQ multiplex PCR; TCRdb holds only in-frame clones, not every one. The data show some 320,000 clones, 70% to 90% seen once. This material consisted of peripheral blood, taken in a trial of Ad26.COV2.S vaccine versus placebo. These TCRs come from a person aged 18 to 59 who received the Ad26.COV2.S COVID-19 vaccine or a placebo.

This clone was seen only a few times. In the same sample, other DNA sequences code for this CDR3. CDR3: CASSQVQGSYEQYF. In DNA, the CDR3 is TGCGCCAGCAGCCAAGTACAGGGCTCCTACGAGCAGTACTTC. The chain combines TRBV4-1 with TRBJ2-7; the D gene is possibly TRBD1 (6 bases). V was clipped by 1 base and J by 0 bases, with 7 bases between them. The CDR3 has 14 amino acids. In germline, CDR1 is MGHRA, CDR2 YSYEKL.

The sample holds one count of this clone. This chain uses TRBV4-2 with TRBJ2-7, with 9 bases aligning to TRBD1. The V gene's germline CDR1 is LGHNA and CDR2 YNFKEQ. V lost 4 bases and J lost 4; bases outside the gene matches: 5. The CDR3 consists of 14 residues. The DNA of the CDR3 is TGTGCCAGCAGCCGACAGGGACAGGGATACGAGCAGTACTTC. Amino acids: CASSRQGQGYEQYF.

The J gene is TRBJ2-1, the V gene TRBV7-8; 9 nucleotides agree with TRBD2. This CDR3 is 15 amino acids long. The V gene's germline CDR1 is SGHVS and CDR2 FQNEAQ. The junction had 4 bases not matched to a gene; V was cut back by 1 base and J by 6 bases. As DNA, the CDR3 is TGTGCCAGCAGCTTAGTGGGCGGGGGGGCCAATGAGCAGTTCTTC. Its translation: CASSLVGGGANEQFF.

Points on this clone: Sequence at one end of the junction differs from germline and may be a read error. This rearrangement joins TRBV7-2 to TRBJ1-5; the D is unclear. Germline V gene sequence: CDR1 SGHTA, CDR2 FQGNSA. This CDR3 comprises 15 residues. The CDR3 coding sequence is TGTGCCAGCAACTTAGCAGCCGGGCAAGGCCAGCCCCAGCATTTT. It yields the protein CASNLAAGQGQPQHF.

The chain has TRBV5-5 and TRBJ2-7; no clear D. Germline CDR1 and CDR2: SGHKS and YYEKEE (reference sequence). CDR3 length: 13 amino acids. V lost 3 bases to trimming and J lost 5 bases, with 12 bases between them. The CDR3 is CASSYGPLNEQYF. CDR3 sequence (DNA): TGTGCCAGCAGCTATGGGCCCTTGAACGAGCAGTACTTC.

This rearrangement joins TRBV5-1 to TRBJ2-1; 9 positions match TRBD2. V lost 4 bases and J lost 4; bases outside the gene matches: 6. CDR1 is SGHRS, CDR2 YFSETQ, per germline. This CDR3 comprises 15 residues. The CDR3 region has the DNA TGCGCCAGCAGCCTAATAGCGGGGGCTTACAATGAGCAGTTCTTC. Translation gives CASSLIAGAYNEQFF. The entire variable domain, with the rest obtained from reference TRBV5-1 and TRBJ2-1, is as follows: KAGVTQTPRYLIKTRGQQVTLSCSPISGHRSVSWYQQTPGQGLQFLFEYFSETQRNKGNFPGRFSGRQFSNSRSEMNVSTLELGDSALYLCASSLIAGAYNEQFFGPGTRLTVL.

A single count supports this clone. This sequence joins TRBV7-9 and TRBJ1-2; possible D gene TRBD1, 6 bases. The CDR3 is 12 residues long. Trimming removed 6 bases at V and 7 bases at J, with 12 bases between. Germline V gene sequence: CDR1 SEHNR, CDR2 FQNEAQ (reference sequence). CDR3 amino acids: CASRRGALGYTF. As DNA, the CDR3 is TGTGCCAGCAGAAGGGGGGCCCTTGGCTACACCTTC.

This clone was picked up a small number of times. The rearrangement joins TRBV3-1 (or the pseudogene TRBV3-2) to TRBJ1-2; D is ambiguous. Germline lookup yields CDR1 LGHDT and CDR2 YNNKEL (reference sequence). V was cut by 4 bases and J by 5 bases, with 14 bases left in between. The CDR3 spans 14 residues. The CDR3 DNA reads as TGTGCCAGCAGCCCGAGTGCCGAGTTTTATGGCTACACCTTC. Translated: CASSPSAEFYGYTF.

This chain uses TRBV10-3 with TRBJ2-5; 11 bases are a match to TRBD2. The CDR3 extends over 15 amino acids. The V gene's germline CDR1 is ENHRY and CDR2 SYGVKD. The J segment lost 4 bases and the V segment lost 3 bases, leaving 4 bases of the junction unmatched. The CDR3 is CAISDTTSGGETQYF. In DNA form, the CDR3 reads TGTGCCATCAGTGATACAACTAGCGGGGGAGAGACCCAGTACTTC.